This TCR beta chain was captured by sequencing in a study of T cell responses to AZD1222 COVID-19 vaccine. Overall study findings and caveats: Sampling that yielded the repertoires occurred only after the peak T cell response. Among those given AZD1222, only six were seropositive at baseline. Donors were largely white British and mainly female; clonal diversity was possibly underestimated. CD4 TCRs linked to vaccination spanned spike, dominating at 160-218 and 743-854.

As to this clone: Its antigen is undetermined.

V was clipped by 3 bases and J by 5 bases; unmatched bases: 21. Germline assignment: CDR1 SGHNT and CDR2 YYREEE (reference sequence). The CDR3 has 19 residues. Clones were read by immunoSEQ multiplex PCR, and TCRdb kept only the in-frame ones, dropping some. The sample yields nearly 110,000 clones, about 90% seen once. The sequence was obtained from an adult in good health. This sequence joins TRBV5-4 and TRBJ2-5; 8 bases are a match to TRBD1. The starting material was peripheral blood, obtained on day 0 of AZD1222 vaccination. CDR3 residues: CASSSQGQVFGVSRETQYF. CDR3 DNA: TGTGCCAGCAGCTCCCAGGGACAGGTCTTCGGAGTCTCTAGGGAGACCCAGTACTTC. The full variable domain, completed using reference TRBV5-4 and TRBJ2-5, is ETGVTQSPTHLIKTRGQQVTLRCSSQSGHNTVSWYQQALGQGPQFIFQYYREEENGRGNFPPRFSGLQFPNYSSELNVNALELDDSALYLCASSSQGQVFGVSRETQYFGPGTRLLVL.